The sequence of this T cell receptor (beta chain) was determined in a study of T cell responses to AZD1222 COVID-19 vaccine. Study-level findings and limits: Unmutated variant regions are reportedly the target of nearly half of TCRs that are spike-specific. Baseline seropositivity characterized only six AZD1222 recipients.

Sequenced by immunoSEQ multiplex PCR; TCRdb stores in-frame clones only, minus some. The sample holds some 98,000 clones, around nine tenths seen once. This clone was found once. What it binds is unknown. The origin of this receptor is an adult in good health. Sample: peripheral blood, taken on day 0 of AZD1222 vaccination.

CDR3 residues: CASSPIRTGGRRDTQYF. DNA of the CDR3: TGCGCCAGCAGCCCAATCAGGACAGGGGGTCGTAGAGATACGCAGTATTTT. The genes are TRBV5-1 and TRBJ2-3; 10 bases are shared with TRBD1. Unmatched junction bases numbered 13, after V lost 4 bases and J lost 5 bases. This CDR3 has 17 amino acids. In germline, CDR1 is SGHRS, CDR2 YFSETQ.